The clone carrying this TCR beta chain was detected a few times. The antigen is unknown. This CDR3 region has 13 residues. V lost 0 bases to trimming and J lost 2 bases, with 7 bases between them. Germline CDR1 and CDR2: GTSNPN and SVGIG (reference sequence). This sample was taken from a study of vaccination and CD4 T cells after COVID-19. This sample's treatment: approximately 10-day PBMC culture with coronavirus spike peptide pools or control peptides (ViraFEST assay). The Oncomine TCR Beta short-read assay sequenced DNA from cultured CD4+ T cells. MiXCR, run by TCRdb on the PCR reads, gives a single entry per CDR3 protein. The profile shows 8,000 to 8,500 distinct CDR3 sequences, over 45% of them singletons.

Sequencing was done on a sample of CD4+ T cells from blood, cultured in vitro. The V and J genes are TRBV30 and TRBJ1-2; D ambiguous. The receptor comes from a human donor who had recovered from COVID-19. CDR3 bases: TGTGCCTGGAGTGTAGCACAGAACTATGGCTACACCTTC. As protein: CAWSVAQNYGYTF.